Shown below are 17 T cell receptor beta chains from a single sample sequenced in a study of spatial heterogeneity in lung cancer. One entry per CDR3 protein results from TCRdb running MiXCR on the 5' RACE reads. The sample yields some 9,900 distinct CDR3 sequences, about 8.5% seen once. Findings and caveats of the study: Expanded intratumoral alpha and beta TCR counts tracked tumor mutation counts.

Noted time point: sample taken at primary tumor resection. These receptors have no known antigen. This specimen was lung tumor tissue, taken at surgery. Receptors originate from a male donor with early-stage non-small cell lung cancer.

This clonotype was seen ten or more times. The chain couples TRBV9 to TRBJ1-2; D may be TRBD1 (6 bases). CDR3 length: 14 residues. CDR1 is SGDLS and CDR2 is YYNGEE in the germline V gene. Trimming took 2 bases from V and 4 from J, leaving 12 bases between them. The CDR3 is CASSVTGASYGYTF. The CDR3 DNA sequence: TGTGCCAGCAGCGTTACGGGGGCGAGCTATGGCTACACCTTC. The entire variable domain, with the rest obtained from reference TRBV9 and TRBJ1-2, is as follows: DSGVTQTPKHLITATGQRVTLRCSPRSGDLSVYWYQQSLDQGLQFLIQYYNGEERAKGNILERFSAQQFPDLHSELNLSSLELGDSALYFCASSVTGASYGYTFGSGTRLTVV.

This clonotype was seen ten or more times. The V gene is TRBV6-5, the J gene TRBJ1-2; 7 bases match TRBD1. The germline V gene has CDR1 MNHEY and CDR2 SVGAGI. Germline trimming cut 6 bases from V and 4 bases from J; bases unmatched to any gene: 5. CDR3 length: 13 amino acids. CDR3 residues: CASSRKGAYGYTF. The DNA of the CDR3 is TGTGCCAGCAGCCGGAAGGGGGCCTATGGCTACACCTTC.

There are many counts of this clonotype. The CDR3 DNA follows: TGCAGCGAGACGACAGCTAGCTCCTACAATGAGCAGTTCTTC. Encoded protein: CSETTASSYNEQFF. The genes are TRBV29-1 and TRBJ2-1, with a tentative D call TRBD1 (5 bases). The CDR3 is made up of 14 amino acids. CDR1 is SQVTM, CDR2 ANQGSEA, per germline. V lost 7 bases and J lost 0, with 13 bases in between.

About this clonotype: One base away lies a much larger clone, so this may be a sequencing read error. The chain couples TRBV10-3 to TRBJ2-3, with D tentatively TRBD2 (6 bases). The CDR3 covers 13 residues. Germline V CDR1 and CDR2: ENHRY, SYGVKD. V shed 4 bases and J shed 4 bases, with 9 bases lying between them. This CDR3 is CAISGGGSDTQYF. The CDR3 coding sequence is TGTGCCATCAGTGGAGGAGGGTCAGATACGCAGTATTTT.

Within the sample, this clonotype is medium-sized. J is TRBJ1-2 and V is TRBV3-1; 8 bases fit TRBD1. Germline values: CDR1 LGHDT, CDR2 YNNKEL (reference sequence). This CDR3 region has 15 residues. V was pared by 0 bases and J by 8 bases, with 8 bases of the junction left unmatched. The CDR3 DNA is TGTGCCAGCAGCCAAGATTGGACAGGGAGAGGAGGCTACACCTTC. Its protein is CASSQDWTGRGGYTF. Together with reference TRBV3-1 and TRBJ1-2, the CDR3 gives the full variable domain: DTAVSQTPKYLVTQMGNDKSIKCEQNLGHDTMYWYKQDSKKFLKIMFSYNNKELIINETVPNRFSPKSPDKAHLNLHINSLELGDSAVYFCASSQDWTGRGGYTFGSGTRLTVV.

There are many counts of this clonotype. J is TRBJ1-5 and V is TRBV12-3 or TRBV12-4, with D possibly matching TRBD1 (6 bases). Trimming shortened V by 4 bases and J by 2 bases, and 12 bases separated the two germline ends. The CDR3 runs 15 residues. As DNA, the CDR3 is TGTGCCAGCAGTTCTGGGGGGGCAGGCAATCAGCCCCAGCATTTT. As protein: CASSSGGAGNQPQHF.

This clonotype was seen a few times. J is TRBJ2-4 and V is TRBV5-1; no definite D call. The CDR3 is 16 amino acids. With 0 bases removed from V and 2 bases from J, the gap between germline ends came to 12 bases. CDR1 and CDR2 from the germline V gene are SGHRS and YFSETQ. The CDR3 here is CASSLDGLSSKNIQYF. The CDR3 nucleotides are TGCGCCAGCAGCTTGGATGGCTTATCTTCCAAAAACATTCAGTACTTC.

This clonotype was seen at least ten times. The chain is built from TRBV29-1 and TRBJ2-3, with D possibly TRBD1 on 8 matching bases. The length of the CDR3 is 17 residues. Trimming stripped 7 bases from V and 3 bases from J, with 26 bases between. The V gene's germline CDR1 is SQVTM and CDR2 ANQGSEA. As DNA, the CDR3 is TGCAGCGCTGGGCCCTTGGGAGACAGGGGAGGGACAGATACGCAGTATTTT. Its translation is CSAGPLGDRGGTDTQYF.

This clonotype was detected ten times or more. CDR3 nucleotide sequence: TGTGCCAGCAGTTTATACGGCAGGGGAGAGACCCAGTACTTC. It is translated as CASSLYGRGETQYF. The rearrangement joins TRBV28 to TRBJ2-5; possibly TRBD1 for D (6 bases). The CDR3 length is 14 residues. Germline assignment: CDR1 MDHEN and CDR2 SYDVKM. Trimming shortened V by 1 base and J by 4 bases, and 10 bases separated the two germline ends.

Concerning this clonotype: This may be a read error, as it is one base from a much larger clone. Since the CDR3 does not end with the conserved phenylalanine or tryptophan, this likely comes from a read error. The chain joins TRBV7-2 to TRBJ2-1; TRBD2 aligns across 9 bases. The CDR3 loop spans 14 amino acids. The germline V gene has CDR1 SGHTA and CDR2 FQGNSA. V lost 5 bases to trimming and J lost 6 bases; unmatched junction nucleotides: 5. The CDR3 reads CASSASGRTNEQFL. In nucleotides, the CDR3 is TGTGCCAGCAGCGCAAGCGGGAGGACCAATGAGCAGTTCTTA.

By share, this clonotype ranks as medium-sized. CDR3 sequence reads: CASSHSTGWDYEQYF. CDR3 nucleotide sequence: TGCGCCAGCAGCCACAGTACCGGATGGGACTACGAGCAGTACTTC. The chain carries TRBV4-1 and TRBJ2-7; no clear D gene. The CDR3 is made up of 15 amino acids. V dropped 3 bases and J dropped 3 bases, with 15 bases sitting between them. The germline V gene encodes CDR1 MGHRA and CDR2 YSYEKL.

At least ten counts were recorded for this clonotype. The chain employs TRBV29-1 and TRBJ2-1; possible D gene TRBD2, 5 bases. The CDR3 spans 11 residues. Looked up from germline, CDR1 is SQVTM and CDR2 is ANQGSEA. Trimming cost V 0 bases and J 13 bases, with 10 bases left between them. The CDR3 spells CSVEESAVQFF. The CDR3 nucleotides read TGCAGCGTTGAAGAGTCAGCGGTTCAGTTCTTC.

This clonotype has a count of ten or more. This sequence joins TRBV27 and TRBJ2-1; 8 bases match TRBD1. The CDR3 sequence is 19 residues long. The ends lost 5 bases at V and 2 bases at J; junction bases unmatched: 17. CDR1 and CDR2 (germline): MNHEY, SMNVEV (reference sequence). The CDR3 region is CASSINPLGTGGTYNEQFF. CDR3 sequence (DNA): TGTGCCAGCAGTATAAACCCCTTAGGGACAGGAGGTACCTACAATGAGCAGTTCTTC.

This clonotype was counted ten times or more. The chain recombines TRBV6-5 with TRBJ1-2, with 11 bases identical to TRBD1. The germline V gene encodes CDR1 MNHEY and CDR2 SVGAGI. This CDR3 region has 14 residues. V was pared by 4 bases and J by 5 bases, with 3 bases of the junction left unmatched. The CDR3 sequence is CASSWTGGLYGYTF. CDR3 DNA sequence: TGTGCCAGCAGTTGGACAGGGGGCTTATATGGCTACACCTTC.

The chain joins TRBV29-1 to TRBJ2-3; 9 bases line up with TRBD1. The germline V gene has CDR1 SQVTM and CDR2 ANQGSEA. The junction had 3 bases not matched to a gene; V was cut back by 6 bases and J by 5 bases. The CDR3 has 12 amino acids. Written as DNA, the CDR3 is TGCAGCGTAAAGACAGGGGGAGATACGCAGTATTTT. This sequence encodes CSVKTGGDTQYF.

There are many counts of this clonotype. The chain joins TRBV7-2 to TRBJ2-3; 10 bases fit TRBD2. V dropped 1 base and J dropped 6; count of bases not matched to a gene: 10. The CDR3 sequence is 17 residues long. Germline V CDR1 and CDR2: SGHTA, FQGNSA. The CDR3 region is CASSLVGSGGARDTQYF. The CDR3 DNA reads as TGTGCCAGCAGCTTAGTCGGGAGCGGGGGGGCGAGGGATACGCAGTATTTT.

This clonotype was observed at least ten times. The chain carries TRBV7-2 and TRBJ2-7; 8 nucleotides line up with TRBD2. The CDR3 spans 14 residues. The V and J ends lost 5 bases and 0 bases, in that order; junction bases with no gene match: 3. CDR1 is SGHTA, CDR2 FQGNSA, per germline. This CDR3 reads CASSQSGSSYEQYF. CDR3 coding DNA: TGTGCCAGCAGCCAAAGCGGGAGCTCCTACGAGCAGTACTTC.